Shown below are 3 T cell receptor beta chains from a single sample sequenced in a study of blood T cell repertoires in COVID-19. Generated by immunoSEQ multiplex PCR, the TCRdb table keeps only in-frame clones and is missing some. The sample consists of around 75,000 clones, 86% of them appearing once. Sequencing was done on a sample of peripheral blood. The receptor set was obtained from a man in his 70s with active COVID-19.

The rearrangement joins TRBV5-6 to TRBJ2-3, with D perhaps TRBD2 (7 bases). Trimming stripped 4 bases from V and 2 bases from J, with 14 bases between. The CDR3 is made up of 15 amino acids. Germline assignment: CDR1 SGHDT and CDR2 YYEEEE. This CDR3 is CASSPIGGATDTQYF. CDR3 in DNA: TGTGCCAGCAGCCCGATTGGGGGGGCCACAGATACGCAGTATTTT.

The V and J genes are TRBV24-1 and TRBJ1-2; 9 bases align to TRBD1. The CDR3 runs to 15 residues. Looked up from germline, CDR1 is KGHDR and CDR2 is SFDVKD. The junction had 5 bases not matched to a gene; V was cut back by 3 bases and J by 4 bases. CDR3 bases: TGTGCCACCAGTGATCCCGGACAGGGGAGCTATGGCTACACCTTC. Its translation is CATSDPGQGSYGYTF.

The V call is TRBV3-1 (or the pseudogene TRBV3-2), the J call TRBJ1-6; D unresolved. Trimming shortened V by 4 bases and J by 0 bases, and 10 bases separated the two germline ends. The CDR3 is 16 residues long. CDR1 is LGHDT, CDR2 YNNKEL, per germline (reference sequence). The CDR3: CASSPTLSSYNSPLHF. The CDR3 DNA reads TGTGCCAGCAGCCCGACACTCAGCTCCTATAATTCACCCCTCCACTTT.